This T cell receptor (beta chain) was documented in a study of tumor-infiltrating lymphocytes in primary liver carcinoma. A constant-region primer primed TCR beta cDNA synthesis from 500 to 550 ng of total RNA. Employing slightly modified ARM-PCR, three nested multiplex PCR rounds were run, and these gave rise to the TCR beta libraries. The first two PCR rounds used TRBV1-TRBV30 forward primers with a C-beta reverse primer, 9 to 10 cycles each. TCRdb independently ran MiXCR on the multiplex PCR reads; one entry per CDR3 protein. This table has more than 50,000 distinct CDR3 sequences, roughly 77% appearing once. DNA and RNA were both co-extracted from 20-30 mg of bulk tissue that had not been sorted. Germline CDR1 is SQVTM and CDR2 is ANQGSEA. V was trimmed by 3 bases and J by 0 bases, leaving 9 bases between them. This CDR3 is built from 13 residues. In its sample, this clonotype is medium-sized.

This sequence joins TRBV29-1 and TRBJ2-7; D may be TRBD2 (5 bases). The sequence was collected from a man aged 35 to 55 with primary liver carcinoma and hepatitis B virus infection. Sample: liver tumor tissue from sampling region 2. Described subset: tumor region T2, inferior pole. The CDR3 region is CSVEGDGSYEQYF. The CDR3, as DNA: TGCAGCGTTGAGGGAGACGGCTCCTACGAGCAGTACTTC.